A single T cell receptor beta chain is shown here with its context. No antigen is known for it. One base away there is no much larger clone; base qualities are not given. This entry belongs to a study of T cell clones after liver transplantation (dated by TCRdb to the late 2010s). Turning to the overall study: ITN030ST, the source of the samples, was a randomized trial that attempted immunosuppression withdrawal within 2 years of liver transplantation. Blood samples were collected pre-transplant, pre-randomization before withdrawal, and post-randomization after either full withdrawal or failed withdrawal. Third party-reactive TCRbeta sequences were also identified from pre-transplant MLRs to serve as an antigen-independent comparator for donor-reactive sequences. Donor-reactive T cell clones were identified by TCRbeta sequencing following a pre-transplant mixed lymphocyte reaction and were subsequently tracked in post-transplant blood. Of the 8 liver transplant recipients making up the studied cohort, 3 were classified as tolerant and 5 as non-tolerant. To count as tolerant, a recipient had to stay completely off immunosuppression for at least one year without liver enzymes climbing beyond twice the upper limit of normal. The subjects received no induction therapy and were kept on standard immunosuppression until randomization at 12-24 months post-transplant. Of the eight recipients, a few were HCV-positive, while the remaining recipients had been transplanted for non-autoimmune, non-viral indications. Broader findings and caveats from the paper: Because allograft tissue specimens were not available, migration of donor-reactive T cells into the graft, rather than deletion, may have occurred. After accounting for repertoire turnover, donor-reactive detection was significantly reduced in 7 of 8 subjects for CD4 and 8 of 8 for CD8. Circulating donor-reactive CD4 TCRbeta sequences fell significantly post-transplant in 5 of 8 subjects, irrespective of tolerance or HCV status. Low numbers of available donor cells limited the measurable donor-reactive repertoire in two subjects. A greater decline was seen for donor-reactive sequences than for third party-reactive sequences, suggesting partial antigen-specific deletion unrelated to withdrawal success. Because of small, heterogeneous patient numbers and non-standardized post-transplant time points, the conclusions were only preliminary.

The germline V gene (reference sequence) specifies PRHDT as CDR1 and FYEKMQ as CDR2. Spanning cysteine to phenylalanine, the CDR3 consists of 14 amino acids. Kept here is only the CDR3 DNA, which spans 42 bases and is read in frame from base 1. V sheds 3 bases and J sheds 4 bases, leaving 12 bases between their ends. Frozen genomic DNA underwent high-throughput TCRbeta CDR3 sequencing by immunoSEQ, including PCR amplification, mapping, bias correction and internal controls. The authors' pipeline ran thus. Productive rearrangements were retained, and unique TCRbeta sequences were defined by the CDR3 nucleotide sequence together with the V and J gene. A sequence counted as donor-reactive only if the sequence showed at least 5-fold expansion in CFSE-low cells compared with unstimulated pre-transplant cells and had a frequency of at least 0.01%. Per-subject minimum frequency thresholds, based on the lowest-template unstimulated sample, ensured at least 90% detection power. Jensen-Shannon divergence between the top 1000 TCRbeta sequences post- versus pre-transplant served as the measure of repertoire turnover. Two-sided Fisher's exact tests were used to test for changes in the detection of donor-reactive sequences. Here the immuneACCESS table is served through TCRdb, limited to in-frame sequences with V and J called. Missing clones are a known gap in these copies; in checked studies unresolved V genes cover under half, and the rest lacks a known reason. V, J and clone size derive from that table, while D and trimming were established from the DNA sequence. Within this sample are roughly 100,000 clones, with around 84% of them counted one time only. 2.5% to 3% of the sample is in the top ten clones.

Thawed unstimulated PBMCs were stained for CD3, CD4 and CD8 and FACS-sorted into CD3+CD4+ and CD3+CD8+ populations. All 8 studied subjects were randomized to immunosuppression withdrawal. The Qiagen DNeasy Blood and Tissue Kit was used for isolation of genomic DNA. The TCR comes from a human patient who received a liver transplant. The graft donor may be the source of some T cells after a transplant. This material consisted of CD4+ T cells from blood, taken about 50 months after liver transplant. The chain employs TRBV13 and TRBJ1-1; TRBD1 might be the D gene, on 5 matching bases. This receptor has the CDR3 CASSFGGQGTEAFF. The base sequence is TGTGCCAGCAGCTTCGGGGGTCAGGGCACTGAAGCTTTCTTT.